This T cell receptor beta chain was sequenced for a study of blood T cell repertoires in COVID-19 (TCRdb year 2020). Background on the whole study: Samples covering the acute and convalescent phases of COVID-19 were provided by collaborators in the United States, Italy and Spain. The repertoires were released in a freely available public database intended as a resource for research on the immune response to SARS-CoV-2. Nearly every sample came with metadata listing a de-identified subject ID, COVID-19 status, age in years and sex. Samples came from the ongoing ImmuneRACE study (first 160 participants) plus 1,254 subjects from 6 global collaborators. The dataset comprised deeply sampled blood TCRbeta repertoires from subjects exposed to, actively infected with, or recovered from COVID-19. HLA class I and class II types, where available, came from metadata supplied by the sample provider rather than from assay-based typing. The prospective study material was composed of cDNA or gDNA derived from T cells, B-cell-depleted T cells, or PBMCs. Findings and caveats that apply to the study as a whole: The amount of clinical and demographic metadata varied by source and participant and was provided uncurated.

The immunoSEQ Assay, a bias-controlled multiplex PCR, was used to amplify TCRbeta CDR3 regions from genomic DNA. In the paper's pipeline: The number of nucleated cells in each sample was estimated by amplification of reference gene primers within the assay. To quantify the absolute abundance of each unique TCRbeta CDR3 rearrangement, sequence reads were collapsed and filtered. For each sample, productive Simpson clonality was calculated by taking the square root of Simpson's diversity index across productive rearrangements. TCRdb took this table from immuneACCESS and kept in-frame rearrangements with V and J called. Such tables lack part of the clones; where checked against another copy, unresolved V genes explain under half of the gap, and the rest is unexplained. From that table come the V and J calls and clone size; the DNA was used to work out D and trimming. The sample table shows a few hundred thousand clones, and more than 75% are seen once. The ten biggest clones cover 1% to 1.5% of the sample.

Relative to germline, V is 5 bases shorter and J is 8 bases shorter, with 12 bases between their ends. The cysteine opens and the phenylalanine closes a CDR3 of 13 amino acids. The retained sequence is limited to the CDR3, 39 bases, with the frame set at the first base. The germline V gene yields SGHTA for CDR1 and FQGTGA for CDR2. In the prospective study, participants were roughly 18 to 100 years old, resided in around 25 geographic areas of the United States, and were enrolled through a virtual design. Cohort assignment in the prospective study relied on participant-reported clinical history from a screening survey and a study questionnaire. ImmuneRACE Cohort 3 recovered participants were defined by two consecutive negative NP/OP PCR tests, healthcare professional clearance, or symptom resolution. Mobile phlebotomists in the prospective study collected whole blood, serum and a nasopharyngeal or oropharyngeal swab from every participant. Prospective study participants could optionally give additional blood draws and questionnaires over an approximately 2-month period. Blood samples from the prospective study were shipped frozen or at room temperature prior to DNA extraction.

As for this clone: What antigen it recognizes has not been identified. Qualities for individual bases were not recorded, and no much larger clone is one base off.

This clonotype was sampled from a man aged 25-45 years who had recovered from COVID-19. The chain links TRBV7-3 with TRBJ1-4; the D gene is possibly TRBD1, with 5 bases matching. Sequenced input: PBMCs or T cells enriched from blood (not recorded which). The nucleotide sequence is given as TGTGCCAGCAGCCCCTATGCAGGGGAAAAACTGTTTTTT. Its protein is CASSPYAGEKLFF.